This T cell receptor beta chain originates from a study of blood T cell repertoires in COVID-19. Across the study: Sources were T cells, B-cell-depleted T cells, or PBMCs; the material itself was cDNA or gDNA.

The CDR3 covers 14 residues. The V and J ends lost 4 bases and 6 bases, in that order; junction bases with no gene match: 10. Germline values: CDR1 SGHDT, CDR2 YYEEEE. Using immunoSEQ multiplex PCR, the repertoire was profiled, and TCRdb retains in-frame clones only, with some absent. The data contain fewer than 350,000 clones, approximately 91% of them seen just once; the ten biggest clones take up 2% to 2.5%. Cohorts were determined from participant-reported clinical history. This receptor was identified in a woman aged 40 to 55 with acute COVID-19. The V and J genes are TRBV5-6 and TRBJ2-7, with TRBD1 matching 7 bases. The sequenced material came from PBMCs or T cells enriched from blood (not recorded which). In nucleotides, the CDR3 is TGTGCCAGCAGCCCCGACAGGGCAGGAGGCGAGCAGTACTTC. This gives the protein CASSPDRAGGEQYF.